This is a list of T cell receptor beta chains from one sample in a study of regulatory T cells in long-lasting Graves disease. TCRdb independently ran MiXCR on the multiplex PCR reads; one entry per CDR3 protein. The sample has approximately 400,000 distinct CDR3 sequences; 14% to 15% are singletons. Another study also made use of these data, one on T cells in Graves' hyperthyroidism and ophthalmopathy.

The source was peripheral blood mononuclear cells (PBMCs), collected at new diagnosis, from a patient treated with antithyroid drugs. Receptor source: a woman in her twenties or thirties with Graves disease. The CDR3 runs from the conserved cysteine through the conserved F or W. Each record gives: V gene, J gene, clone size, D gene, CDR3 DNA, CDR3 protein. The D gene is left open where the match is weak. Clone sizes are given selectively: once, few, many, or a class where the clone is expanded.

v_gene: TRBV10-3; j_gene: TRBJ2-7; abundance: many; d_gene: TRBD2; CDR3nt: TGTGCCATCAGTGGACTAGCGGGAGACTACGAGCAGTACTTC; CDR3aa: CAISGLAGDYEQYF
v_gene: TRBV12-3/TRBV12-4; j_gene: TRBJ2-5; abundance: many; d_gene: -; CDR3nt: TGTGCCAGCAGTCCAGGGGGGGGGAAAGAGACCCAGTACTTC; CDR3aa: CASSPGGGKETQYF
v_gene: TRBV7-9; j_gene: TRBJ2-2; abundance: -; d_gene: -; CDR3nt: TGTGCCAGCAGCTTAGGATCATACACCGGGGAGCTGTTTTTT; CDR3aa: CASSLGSYTGELFF
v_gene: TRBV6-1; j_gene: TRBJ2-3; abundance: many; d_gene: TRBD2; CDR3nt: TGTGCCAGCAGTACGGGGACTAGCGGGAGCACAGATACGCAGTATTTT; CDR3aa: CASSTGTSGSTDTQYF
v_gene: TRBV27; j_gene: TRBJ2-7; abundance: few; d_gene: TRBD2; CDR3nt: TGTGCCAGCAGTTTTACGGGGGGAATCTCCTACGAGCGGTACTTC; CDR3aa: CASSFTGGISYERYF
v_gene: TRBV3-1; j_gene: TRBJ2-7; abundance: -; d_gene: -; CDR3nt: TGTGCCAGCAGCCCCGGGACTCACCCCAGCGAGCAGTACTTC; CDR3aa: CASSPGTHPSEQYF
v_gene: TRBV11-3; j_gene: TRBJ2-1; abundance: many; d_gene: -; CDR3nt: TGTGCCAGCAGCCCCCTCAGCTCGGGGAATGAGCAGTTCTTC; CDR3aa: CASSPLSSGNEQFF
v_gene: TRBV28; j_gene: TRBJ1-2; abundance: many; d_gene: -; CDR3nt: TGTGCCAGCAGTTTTGGCAGGGGTAGGAACTATGGCTACACCTTC; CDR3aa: CASSFGRGRNYGYTF
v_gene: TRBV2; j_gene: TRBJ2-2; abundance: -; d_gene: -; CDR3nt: TGTGCCAGCAAGCCGAACACCGGGGAGCTGTTTTTT; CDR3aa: CASKPNTGELFF
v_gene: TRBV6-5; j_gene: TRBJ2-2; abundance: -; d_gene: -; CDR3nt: TGTGCCAGCAGTTACTTTGGTTATGCCGGGGAGCTGTTTTTT; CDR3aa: CASSYFGYAGELFF
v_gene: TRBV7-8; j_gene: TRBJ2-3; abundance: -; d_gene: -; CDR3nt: TGTGCCAGCAGCTTAGAGGGGCTGCGGGATACGCAGTATTTT; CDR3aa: CASSLEGLRDTQYF
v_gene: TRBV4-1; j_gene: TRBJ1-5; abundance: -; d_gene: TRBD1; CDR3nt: TGCGCCAGCAGCCAATATCAGGGGGTACGGCAGCCCCAGCATTTT; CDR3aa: CASSQYQGVRQPQHF
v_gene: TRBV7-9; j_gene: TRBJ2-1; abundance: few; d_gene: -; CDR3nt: TGTGCCAGCAGGCCCCCGGGAGCTAGCCCTTACAATGAGCAGTTCTTC; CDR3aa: CASRPPGASPYNEQFF
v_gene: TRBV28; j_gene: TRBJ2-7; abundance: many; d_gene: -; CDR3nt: TGTGCCAGCAGTGGGACTGACTCCTACGAGCAGTACTTC; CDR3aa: CASSGTDSYEQYF
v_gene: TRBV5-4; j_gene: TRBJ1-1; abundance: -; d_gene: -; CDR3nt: TGTGCCAGCAGATACCCCCCGGAGAACACTGAAGCTTTCTTT; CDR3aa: CASRYPPENTEAFF
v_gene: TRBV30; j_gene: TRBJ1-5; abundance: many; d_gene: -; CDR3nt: TGTGCCTGGAGTGTGGACCTTTTGGGGGGGGAAGGTCAGCCCCAGCATTTT; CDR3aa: CAWSVDLLGGEGQPQHF
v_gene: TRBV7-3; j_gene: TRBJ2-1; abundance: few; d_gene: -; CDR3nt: TGTGCCAGCAGCTTAACTGGATACAATGAGCAGTTCTTC; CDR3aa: CASSLTGYNEQFF
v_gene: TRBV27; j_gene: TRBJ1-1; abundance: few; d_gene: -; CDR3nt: TGTGCCAGCAGTTTAAGAGGGCCGGGGCAGCTGAACACTGAAGCTTTCTTT; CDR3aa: CASSLRGPGQLNTEAFF
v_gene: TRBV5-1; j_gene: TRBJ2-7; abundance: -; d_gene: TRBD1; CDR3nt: TGCGCCAGCAGCGGGACAGGAGTCTCCTACGAGCAGTACTTC; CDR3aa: CASSGTGVSYEQYF
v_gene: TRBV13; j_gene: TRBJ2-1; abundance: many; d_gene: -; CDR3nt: TGTGCCAGCAGCTCCCCCTTTGACAGGTCAGACTCCTACAATGAGCAGTTCTTC; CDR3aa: CASSSPFDRSDSYNEQFF
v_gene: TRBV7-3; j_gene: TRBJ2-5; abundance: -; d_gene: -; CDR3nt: TGTGCCAGCAGCTCCGTCGAGGGACCTGAAGAGACCCAGTACTTC; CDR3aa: CASSSVEGPEETQYF
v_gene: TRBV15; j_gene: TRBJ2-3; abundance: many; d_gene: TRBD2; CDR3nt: TGTGCCACCAGCAGAGGGGTCGGAGGCGGGAGCGACACAGATACGCAGTATTTT; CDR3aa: CATSRGVGGGSDTDTQYF
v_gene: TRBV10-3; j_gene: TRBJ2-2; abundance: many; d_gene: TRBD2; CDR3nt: TGTGCCATCACTAGTGGTCCCCGACTAGCGGAACTTCACGGGGAGCTGTTTTTT; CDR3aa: CAITSGPRLAELHGELFF
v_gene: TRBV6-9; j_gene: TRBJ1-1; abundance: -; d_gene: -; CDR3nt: TGTGCCAGCAGTTACCACCGTAGGGGGAGGAACACTGAAGCTTTCTTT; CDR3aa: CASSYHRRGRNTEAFF
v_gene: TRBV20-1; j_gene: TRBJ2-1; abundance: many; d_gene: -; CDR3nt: TGCAGTGCTAGAGATGGTAGGGGTTCCTACAATGAGCAGTTCTTC; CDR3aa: CSARDGRGSYNEQFF
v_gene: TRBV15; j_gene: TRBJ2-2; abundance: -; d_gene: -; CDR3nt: TGTGCCACCAGCAGAGATCTGGGCAGGGTTGCCCCGAACACCGGGGAGCTGTTTTTT; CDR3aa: CATSRDLGRVAPNTGELFF
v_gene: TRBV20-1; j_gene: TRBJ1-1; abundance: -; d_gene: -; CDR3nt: TGCAGTGCCCGCGGGGGGATCGGCTTT; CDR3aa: CSARGGIGF
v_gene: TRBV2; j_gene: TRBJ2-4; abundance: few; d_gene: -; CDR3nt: TGTGCCAGCAGTCCGACTGCCCCGGGACACAGGAAAAACATTCAGTACTTC; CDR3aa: CASSPTAPGHRKNIQYF
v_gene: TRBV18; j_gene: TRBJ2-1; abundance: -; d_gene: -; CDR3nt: TGTGCCAGCTCACCGAGGGCGTTGTATGAGCAGTTCTTC; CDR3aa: CASSPRALYEQFF
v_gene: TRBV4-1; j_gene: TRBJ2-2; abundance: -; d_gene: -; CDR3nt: TGCGCCAGCAGCGACGGGGGGAACACCGGGGAGCTGTTTTTT; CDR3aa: CASSDGGNTGELFF
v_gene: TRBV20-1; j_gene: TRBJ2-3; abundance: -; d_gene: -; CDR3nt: TGCAGTGCTACTTCAGGGAGCACAGATACGCAGTATTTT; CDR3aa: CSATSGSTDTQYF
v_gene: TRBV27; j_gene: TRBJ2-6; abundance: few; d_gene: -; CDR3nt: TGTGCCAGCACGCAGGGCTTGAGCTCTGGGGCCAACGTCCTGACTTTC; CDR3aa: CASTQGLSSGANVLTF
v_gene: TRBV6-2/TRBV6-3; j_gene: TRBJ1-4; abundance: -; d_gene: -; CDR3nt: TGTGCCAGCTCTATGGCCGCGGGGGAAAAACTGGTTTTT; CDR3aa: CASSMAAGEKLVF
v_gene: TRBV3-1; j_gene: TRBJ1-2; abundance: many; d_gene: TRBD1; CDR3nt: TGTGCCAGCAGCCCACAGGGGGGGTATGGCTACACCTTC; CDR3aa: CASSPQGGYGYTF
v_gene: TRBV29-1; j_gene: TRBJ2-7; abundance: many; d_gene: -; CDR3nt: TGCAGCGTCGACGGGGACTACGAGCAGTACTTC; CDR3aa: CSVDGDYEQYF
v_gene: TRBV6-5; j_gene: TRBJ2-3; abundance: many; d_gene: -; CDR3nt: TGTGCCAGCAGTTACTCGGGCGGGACGGCCAGCACAGATACGCAGTATTTT; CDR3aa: CASSYSGGTASTDTQYF
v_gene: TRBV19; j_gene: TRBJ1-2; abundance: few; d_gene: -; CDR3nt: TGTGCCAGTAGTATAGGACACAGCAACTACTATGGCTACACCTTC; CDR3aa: CASSIGHSNYYGYTF
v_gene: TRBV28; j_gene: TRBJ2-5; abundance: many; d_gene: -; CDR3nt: TGTGCCAGCAGCCTTATCAGCTGGGGGGAGACCCAGTACTTC; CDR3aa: CASSLISWGETQYF
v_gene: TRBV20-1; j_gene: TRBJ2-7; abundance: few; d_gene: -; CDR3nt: TGCAGTGCATCACAGGTTGCCCCCCACGAGCAGTACTTC; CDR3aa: CSASQVAPHEQYF
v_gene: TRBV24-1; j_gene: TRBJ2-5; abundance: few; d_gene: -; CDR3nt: TGTGCCACCAGTGATTTCCAACGCGGGGAGACCCAGTACTTC; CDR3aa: CATSDFQRGETQYF
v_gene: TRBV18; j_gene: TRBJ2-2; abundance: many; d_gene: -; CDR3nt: TGTGCCAGCTCACCCGGAGGGACTGGGGAGCTGTTTTTT; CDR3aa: CASSPGGTGELFF
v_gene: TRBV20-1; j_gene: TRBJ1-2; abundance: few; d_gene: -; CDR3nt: TGCAGTGCTAGAGACAGTCTTCTTCCGTATCTGTATGGCTACACCTTC; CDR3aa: CSARDSLLPYLYGYTF
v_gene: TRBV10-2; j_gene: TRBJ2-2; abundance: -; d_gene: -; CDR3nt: TGCGCCAGCAGAGGGGGAGGGGACACCGGGGAGCTGTTTTTT; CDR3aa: CASRGGGDTGELFF
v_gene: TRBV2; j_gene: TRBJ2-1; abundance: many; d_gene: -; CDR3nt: TGTGCCAGCAGTGAAGCGGAGGGCAGGGTCAGGCACAATGAGCAGTTCTTC; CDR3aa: CASSEAEGRVRHNEQFF
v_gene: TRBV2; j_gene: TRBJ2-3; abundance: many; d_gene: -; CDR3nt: TGTGCCTCCTTCGGGGCCCCAGATACGCAGTATTTT; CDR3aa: CASFGAPDTQYF
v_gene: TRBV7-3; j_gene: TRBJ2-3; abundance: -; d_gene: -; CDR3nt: TGTGCCAGCAGCGGGGGGGGGGCTGGCGCAGATACGCAGTATTTT; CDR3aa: CASSGGGAGADTQYF
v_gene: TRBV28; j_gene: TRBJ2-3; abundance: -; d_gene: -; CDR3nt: TGTGCCAGCAAAGGAAGAAGCACAGATACGCAGTATTTT; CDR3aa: CASKGRSTDTQYF
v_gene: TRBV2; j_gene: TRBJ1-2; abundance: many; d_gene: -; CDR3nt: TGTGCCAGCAGTGATGGCAGGAGGGACTATGGCTACACCTTC; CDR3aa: CASSDGRRDYGYTF
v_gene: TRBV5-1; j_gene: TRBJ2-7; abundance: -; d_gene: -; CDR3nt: TGCGCCAGCAGCTTAGGGCCGGCAGGGAAAGACGAGCAGTACTTC; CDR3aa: CASSLGPAGKDEQYF
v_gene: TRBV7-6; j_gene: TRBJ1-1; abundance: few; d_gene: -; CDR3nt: TGTGCCAGCAGCTTAGGATATGGGGGGAACACTGAAGCTTTCTTT; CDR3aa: CASSLGYGGNTEAFF
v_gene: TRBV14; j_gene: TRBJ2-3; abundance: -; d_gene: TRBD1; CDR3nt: TGTGCCAGCAGCCAAGGGACAGGTTCGACAGATACGCAGTATTTT; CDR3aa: CASSQGTGSTDTQYF